The T cell receptor beta chain described here comes from a study of T cell responses to AZD1222 COVID-19 vaccine. Study results and limitations: Spike-specific TCR depth and breadth grew after two AZD1222 doses. In a largely white British group with more females than males, clonal diversity was possibly underestimated. Researchers report vaccine-associated CD4 TCRs spanning spike, with dominance at 160-218 and 743-854. Without day 14 samples, only post-peak T cell repertoires were studied.

V dropped 5 bases and J dropped 0; count of bases not matched to a gene: 0. The CDR3 runs to 12 residues. Germline V gives CDR1 GTSNPN, CDR2 SVGIG (reference sequence). Clones were sequenced by immunoSEQ multiplex PCR, and TCRdb holds only the in-frame ones, with some missing. Among 95,000 to 100,000 clones listed, approximately 93% were seen once. Comment on this clone: Its matching antigen is unknown.

The chain employs TRBV30 and TRBJ1-1; 7 positions match TRBD1. The input for sequencing was peripheral blood, taken 28 days after the second AZD1222 dose. The sequence derives from an adult who received the AZD1222 COVID-19 vaccine. CDR3 sequence (DNA): TGTGCCTGGGGACAGGTGAACACTGAAGCTTTCTTT. Its translation: CAWGQVNTEAFF.